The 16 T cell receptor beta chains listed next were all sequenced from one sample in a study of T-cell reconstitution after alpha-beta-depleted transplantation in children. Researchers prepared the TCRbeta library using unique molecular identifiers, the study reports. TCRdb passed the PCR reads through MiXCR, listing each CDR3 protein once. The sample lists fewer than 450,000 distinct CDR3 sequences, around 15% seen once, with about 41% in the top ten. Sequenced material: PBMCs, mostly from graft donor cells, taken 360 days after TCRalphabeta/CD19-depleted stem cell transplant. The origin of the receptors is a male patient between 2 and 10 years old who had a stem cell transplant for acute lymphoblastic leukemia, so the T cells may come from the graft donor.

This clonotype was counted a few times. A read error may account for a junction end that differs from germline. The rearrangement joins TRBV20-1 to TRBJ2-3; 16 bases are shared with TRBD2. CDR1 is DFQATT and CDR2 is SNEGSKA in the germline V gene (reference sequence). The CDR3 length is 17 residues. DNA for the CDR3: TGCAGTGCCAGAGGGACTAGCGGGAGGGCGGAGGAAGATACGCAGTATTTT. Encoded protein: CSARGTSGRAEEDTQYF.

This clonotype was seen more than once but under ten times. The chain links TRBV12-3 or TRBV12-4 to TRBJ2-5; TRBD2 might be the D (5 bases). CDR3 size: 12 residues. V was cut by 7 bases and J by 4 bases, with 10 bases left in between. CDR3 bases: TGTGCCAGCACCGGAGAGGGAGAGACCCAGTACTTC. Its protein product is CASTGEGETQYF.

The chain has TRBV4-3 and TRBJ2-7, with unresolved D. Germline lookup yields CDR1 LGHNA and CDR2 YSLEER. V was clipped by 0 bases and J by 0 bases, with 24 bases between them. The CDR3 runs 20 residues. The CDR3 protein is CASSQDAPHSLRQGSYEQYF. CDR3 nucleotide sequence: TGCGCCAGCAGCCAAGATGCCCCACACTCGCTGAGGCAAGGCTCCTACGAGCAGTACTTC.

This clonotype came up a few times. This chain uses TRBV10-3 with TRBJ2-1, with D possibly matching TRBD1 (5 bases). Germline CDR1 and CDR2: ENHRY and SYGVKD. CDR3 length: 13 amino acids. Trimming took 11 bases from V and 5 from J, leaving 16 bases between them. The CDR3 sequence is CAVTALRDNEQFF. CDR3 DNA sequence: TGTGCCGTGACAGCTCTCCGGGACAATGAGCAGTTCTTC.

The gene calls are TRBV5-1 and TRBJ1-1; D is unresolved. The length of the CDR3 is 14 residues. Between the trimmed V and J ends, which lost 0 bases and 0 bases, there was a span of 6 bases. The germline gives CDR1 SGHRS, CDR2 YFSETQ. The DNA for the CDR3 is TGCGCCAGCAGCTTGGAGGCAGTGAACACTGAAGCTTTCTTT. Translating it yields CASSLEAVNTEAFF. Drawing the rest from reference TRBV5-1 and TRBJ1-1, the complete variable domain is KAGVTQTPRYLIKTRGQQVTLSCSPISGHRSVSWYQQTPGQGLQFLFEYFSETQRNKGNFPGRFSGRQFSNSRSEMNVSTLELGDSALYLCASSLEAVNTEAFFGQGTRLTVV.

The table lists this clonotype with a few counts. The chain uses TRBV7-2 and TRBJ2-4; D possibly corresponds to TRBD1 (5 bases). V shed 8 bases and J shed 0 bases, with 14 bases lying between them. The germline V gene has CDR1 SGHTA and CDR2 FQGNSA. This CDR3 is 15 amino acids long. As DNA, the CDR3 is TGTGCCAGCGCATACAGGAACCTAGCCAAAAACATTCAGTACTTC. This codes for CASAYRNLAKNIQYF.

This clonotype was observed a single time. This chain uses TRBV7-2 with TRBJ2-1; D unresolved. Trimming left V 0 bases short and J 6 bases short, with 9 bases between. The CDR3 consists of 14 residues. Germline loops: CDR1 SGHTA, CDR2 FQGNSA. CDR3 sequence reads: CASSLASRGNEQFF. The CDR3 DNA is TGTGCCAGCAGCTTAGCTTCTAGAGGCAATGAGCAGTTCTTC.

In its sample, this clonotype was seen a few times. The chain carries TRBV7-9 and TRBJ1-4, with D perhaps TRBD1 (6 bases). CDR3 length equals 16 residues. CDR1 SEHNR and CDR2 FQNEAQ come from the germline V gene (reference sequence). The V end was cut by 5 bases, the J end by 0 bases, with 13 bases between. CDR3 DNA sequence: TGTGCCAGCAGCCGGCTCCGACAGGCAACTAATGAAAAACTGTTTTTT. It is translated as CASSRLRQATNEKLFF.

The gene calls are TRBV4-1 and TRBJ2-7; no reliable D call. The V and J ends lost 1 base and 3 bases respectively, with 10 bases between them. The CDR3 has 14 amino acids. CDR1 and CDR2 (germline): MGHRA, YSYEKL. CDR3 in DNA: TGCGCCAGCAGCCAAGTGGGGAACTTCTACGAGCAGTACTTC. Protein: CASSQVGNFYEQYF.

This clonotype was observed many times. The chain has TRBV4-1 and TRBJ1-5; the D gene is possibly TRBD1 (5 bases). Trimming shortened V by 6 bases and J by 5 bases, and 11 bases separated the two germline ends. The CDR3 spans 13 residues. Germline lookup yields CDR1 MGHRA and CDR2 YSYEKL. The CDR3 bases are TGCGCCAGCAGGGAAGGGGTCGATCAGCCCCAGCATTTT. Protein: CASREGVDQPQHF.

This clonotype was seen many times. CDR3: CASSLELGGVGEQFF. CDR3 nucleotides: TGTGCCAGCAGCTTGGAACTGGGGGGTGTGGGTGAGCAGTTCTTC. The chain carries TRBV5-5 and TRBJ2-1; D perhaps matches TRBD2 (6 bases). V was trimmed by 0 bases and J by 9 bases, leaving 16 bases between them. The CDR3 has 15 residues. In germline, CDR1 is SGHKS, CDR2 YYEKEE (reference sequence). Full variable domain (remainder filled in from reference TRBV5-5 and TRBJ2-1): DAGVTQSPTHLIKTRGQQVTLRCSPISGHKSVSWYQQVLGQGPQFIFQYYEKEERGRGNFPDRFSARQFPNYSSELNVNALLLGDSALYLCASSLELGGVGEQFFGPGTRLTVL.

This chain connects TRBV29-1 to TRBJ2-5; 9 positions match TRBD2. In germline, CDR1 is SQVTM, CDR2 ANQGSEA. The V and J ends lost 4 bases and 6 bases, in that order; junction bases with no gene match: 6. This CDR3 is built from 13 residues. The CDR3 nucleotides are TGCAGCGTTGTTCGGACTAGCGAGAAGACCCAGTACTTC. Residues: CSVVRTSEKTQYF.

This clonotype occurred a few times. The CDR3 reads CSAYRQGDYGYTF. DNA for the CDR3: TGCAGTGCATACCGACAGGGGGACTATGGCTACACCTTC. This chain connects TRBV20-1 to TRBJ1-2, with 9 bases matching TRBD1. From germline, CDR1 is DFQATT and CDR2 SNEGSKA (reference sequence). V lost 6 bases and J lost 3; bases outside the gene matches: 5. This CDR3 contains 13 residues.

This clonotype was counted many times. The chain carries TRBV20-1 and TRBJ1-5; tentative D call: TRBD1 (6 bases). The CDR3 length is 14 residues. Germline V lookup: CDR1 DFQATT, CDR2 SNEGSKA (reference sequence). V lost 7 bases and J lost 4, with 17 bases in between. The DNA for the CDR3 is TGCAGTGAAAGGAGGGGGGCCGTAAATCAGCCCCAGCATTTT. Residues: CSERRGAVNQPQHF.

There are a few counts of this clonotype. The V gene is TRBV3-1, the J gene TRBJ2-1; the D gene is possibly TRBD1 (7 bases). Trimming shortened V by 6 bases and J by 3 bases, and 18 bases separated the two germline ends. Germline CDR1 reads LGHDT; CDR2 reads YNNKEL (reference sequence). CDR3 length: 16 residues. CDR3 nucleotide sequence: TGTGCCAGCAGTCGCGGGACAGAGCCATACTACAATGAGCAGTTCTTC. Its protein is CASSRGTEPYYNEQFF.

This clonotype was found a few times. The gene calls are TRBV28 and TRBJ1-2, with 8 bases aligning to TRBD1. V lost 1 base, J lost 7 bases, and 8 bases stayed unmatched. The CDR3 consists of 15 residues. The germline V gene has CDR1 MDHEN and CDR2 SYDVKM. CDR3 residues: CASSLYDRGVAGYTF. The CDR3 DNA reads TGTGCCAGCAGTTTATACGACAGGGGAGTAGCTGGCTACACCTTC.